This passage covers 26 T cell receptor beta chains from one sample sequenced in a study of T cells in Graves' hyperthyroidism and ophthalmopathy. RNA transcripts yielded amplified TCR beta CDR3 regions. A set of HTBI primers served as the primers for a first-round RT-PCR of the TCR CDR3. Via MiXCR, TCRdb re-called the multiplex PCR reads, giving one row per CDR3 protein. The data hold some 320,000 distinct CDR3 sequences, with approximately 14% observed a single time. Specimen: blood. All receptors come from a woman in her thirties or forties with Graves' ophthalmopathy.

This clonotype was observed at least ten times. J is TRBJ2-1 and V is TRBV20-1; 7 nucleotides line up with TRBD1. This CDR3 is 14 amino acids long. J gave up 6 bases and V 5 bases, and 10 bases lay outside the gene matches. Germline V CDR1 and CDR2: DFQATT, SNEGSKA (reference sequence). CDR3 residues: CSAPTGWGLNEQFF. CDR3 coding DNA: TGCAGTGCTCCGACAGGGTGGGGCCTCAATGAGCAGTTCTTC.

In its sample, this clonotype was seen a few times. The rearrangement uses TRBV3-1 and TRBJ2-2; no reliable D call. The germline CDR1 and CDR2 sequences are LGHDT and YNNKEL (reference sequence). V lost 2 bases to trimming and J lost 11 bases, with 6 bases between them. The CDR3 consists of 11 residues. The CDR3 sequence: CASSQKVELFF. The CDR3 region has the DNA TGTGCCAGCAGCCAAAAGGTAGAGCTGTTTTTT.

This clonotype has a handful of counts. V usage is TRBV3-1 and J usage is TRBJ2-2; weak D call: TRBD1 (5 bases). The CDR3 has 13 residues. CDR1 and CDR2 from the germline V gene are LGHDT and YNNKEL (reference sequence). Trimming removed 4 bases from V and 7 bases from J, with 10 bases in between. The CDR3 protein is CASSRKGVGELFF. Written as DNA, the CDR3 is TGTGCCAGCAGCCGCAAAGGGGTCGGGGAGCTGTTTTTT.

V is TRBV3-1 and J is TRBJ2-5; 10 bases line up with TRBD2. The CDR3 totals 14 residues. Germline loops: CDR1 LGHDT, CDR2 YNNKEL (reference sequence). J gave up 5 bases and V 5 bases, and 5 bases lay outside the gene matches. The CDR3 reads CASSRLAGYETQYF. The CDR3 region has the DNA TGTGCCAGCAGCAGACTAGCGGGTTATGAGACCCAGTACTTC.

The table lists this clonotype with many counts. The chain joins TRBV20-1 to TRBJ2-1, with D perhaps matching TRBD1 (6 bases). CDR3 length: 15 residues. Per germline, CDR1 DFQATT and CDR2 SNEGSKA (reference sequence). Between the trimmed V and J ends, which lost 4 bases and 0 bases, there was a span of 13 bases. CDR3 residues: CSAKGLQGSYNEQFF. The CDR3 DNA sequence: TGCAGTGCTAAGGGGCTACAGGGCTCCTACAATGAGCAGTTCTTC.

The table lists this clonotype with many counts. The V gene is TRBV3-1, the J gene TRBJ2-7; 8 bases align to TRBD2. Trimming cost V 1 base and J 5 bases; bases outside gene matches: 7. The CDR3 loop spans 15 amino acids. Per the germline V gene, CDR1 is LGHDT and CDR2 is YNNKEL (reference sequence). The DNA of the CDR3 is TGTGCCAGCAGCCAAGCGTCGGGACTAGGGAACGAGCAGTACTTC. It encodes CASSQASGLGNEQYF.

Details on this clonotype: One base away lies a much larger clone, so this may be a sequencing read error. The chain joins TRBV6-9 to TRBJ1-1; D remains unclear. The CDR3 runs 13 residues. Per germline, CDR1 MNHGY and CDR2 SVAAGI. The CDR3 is CASGYPANTEAFF. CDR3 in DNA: TGTGCCAGCGGTTACCCGGCGAACACTGAAGCTTTCTTT.

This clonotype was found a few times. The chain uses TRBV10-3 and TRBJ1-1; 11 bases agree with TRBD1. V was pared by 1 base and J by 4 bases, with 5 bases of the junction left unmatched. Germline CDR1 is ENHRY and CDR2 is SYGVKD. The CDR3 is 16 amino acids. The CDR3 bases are TGTGCCATCAGTGAGTTTTCCGGGACAGGGGGCACTGAAGCTTTCTTT. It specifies CAISEFSGTGGTEAFF.

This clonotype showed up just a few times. This chain's CDR3 is CASSLRRVAGEQFF. For the CDR3, the DNA is TGTGCCAGCAGTTTACGGCGGGTGGCGGGCGAGCAGTTCTTC. The chain employs TRBV27 and TRBJ2-1; D perhaps matches TRBD2 (5 bases). Germline CDR1 reads MNHEY; CDR2 reads SMNVEV (reference sequence). The CDR3 loop spans 14 amino acids. V was shortened by 2 bases and J by 10 bases, with 15 bases between the two germline ends.

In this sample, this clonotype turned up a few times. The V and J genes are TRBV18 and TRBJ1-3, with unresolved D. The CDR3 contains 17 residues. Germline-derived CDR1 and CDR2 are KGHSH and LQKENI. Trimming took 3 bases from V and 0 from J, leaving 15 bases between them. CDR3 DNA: TGTGCCAGCTCACCCGCAGGCTCGACGACCTCTGGAAACACCATATATTTT. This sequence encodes CASSPAGSTTSGNTIYF.

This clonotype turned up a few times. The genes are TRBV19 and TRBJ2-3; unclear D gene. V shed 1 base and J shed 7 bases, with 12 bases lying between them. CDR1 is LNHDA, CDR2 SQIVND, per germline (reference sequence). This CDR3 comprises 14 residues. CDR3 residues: CASSIGRGPYTQYF. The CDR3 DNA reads TGTGCCAGTAGTATAGGAAGAGGACCCTATACGCAGTATTTT.

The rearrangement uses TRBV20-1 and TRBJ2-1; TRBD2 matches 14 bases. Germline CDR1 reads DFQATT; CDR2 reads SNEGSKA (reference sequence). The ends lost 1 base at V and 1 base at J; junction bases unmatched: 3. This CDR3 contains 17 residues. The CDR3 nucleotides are TGCAGTGCTAGAGTTGGGACTAGCGGGAGATCCTACAATGAGCAGTTCTTC. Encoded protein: CSARVGTSGRSYNEQFF.

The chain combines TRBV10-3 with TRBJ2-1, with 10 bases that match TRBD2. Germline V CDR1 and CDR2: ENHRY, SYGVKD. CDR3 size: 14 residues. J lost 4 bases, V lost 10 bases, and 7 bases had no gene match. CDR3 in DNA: TGTGCCACGAATAGCGGGGGGCTTTACAATGAGCAGTTCTTC. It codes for CATNSGGLYNEQFF.

CDR3 in amino acids: CASSTRPSSKVTEAFF. The DNA for the CDR3 is TGCGCCAGCAGCACCCGCCCCTCAAGTAAAGTCACTGAAGCTTTCTTT. The V gene is TRBV4-1, the J gene TRBJ1-1; D uncertain. With 5 bases removed from V and 4 bases from J, the gap between germline ends came to 20 bases. The CDR3 extends over 16 amino acids. From germline, CDR1 is MGHRA and CDR2 YSYEKL.

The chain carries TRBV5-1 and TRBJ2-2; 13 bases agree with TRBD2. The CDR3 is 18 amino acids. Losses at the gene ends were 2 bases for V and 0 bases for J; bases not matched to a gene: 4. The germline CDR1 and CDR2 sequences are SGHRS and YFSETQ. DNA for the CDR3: TGCGCCAGCAGCTTCCAACTAGCGGGGGGGCCGAACACCGGGGAGCTGTTTTTT. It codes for CASSFQLAGGPNTGELFF.

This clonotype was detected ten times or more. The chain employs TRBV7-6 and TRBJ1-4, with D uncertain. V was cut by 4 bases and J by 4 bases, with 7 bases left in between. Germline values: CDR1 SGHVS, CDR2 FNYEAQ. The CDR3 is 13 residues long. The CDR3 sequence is CASSSPSNEKLFF. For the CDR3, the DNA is TGTGCCAGCAGCTCTCCGAGTAATGAAAAACTGTTTTTT. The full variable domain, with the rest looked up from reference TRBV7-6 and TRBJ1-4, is GAGVSQSPRYKVTKRGQDVALRCDPISGHVSLYWYRQALGQGPEFLTYFNYEAQQDKSGLPNDRFSAERPEGSISTLTIQRTEQRDSAMYRCASSSPSNEKLFFGSGTQLSVL.

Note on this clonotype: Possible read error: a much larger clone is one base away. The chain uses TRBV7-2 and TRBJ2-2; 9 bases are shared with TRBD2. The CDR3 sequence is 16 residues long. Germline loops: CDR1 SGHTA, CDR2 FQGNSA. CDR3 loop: CASSEGLAANTRELFF. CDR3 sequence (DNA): TGTGCCAGCAGCGAGGGACTAGCAGCGAACACCAGGGAGCTGTTTTTT. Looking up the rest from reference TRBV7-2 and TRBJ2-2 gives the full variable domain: GAGVSQSPSNKVTEKGKDVELRCDPISGHTALYWYRQSLGQGLEFLIYFQGNSAPDKSGLPSDRFSAERTGGSVSTLTIQRTQQEDSAVYLCASSEGLAANTRELFFGEGSRLTVL.

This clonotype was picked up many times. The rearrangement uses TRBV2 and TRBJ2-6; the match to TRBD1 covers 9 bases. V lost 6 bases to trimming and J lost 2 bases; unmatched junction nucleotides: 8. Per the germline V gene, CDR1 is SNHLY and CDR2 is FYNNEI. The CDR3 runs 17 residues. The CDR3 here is CASRGGQGIAGANVLTF. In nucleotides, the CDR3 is TGTGCCAGCAGGGGGGGACAGGGAATCGCTGGGGCCAACGTCCTGACTTTC.

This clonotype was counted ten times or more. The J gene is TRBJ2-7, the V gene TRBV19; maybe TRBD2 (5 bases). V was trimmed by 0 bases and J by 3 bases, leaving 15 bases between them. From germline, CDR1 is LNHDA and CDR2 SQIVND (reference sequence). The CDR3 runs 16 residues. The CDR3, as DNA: TGTGCCAGTAGTATAGAATTGGGAGCGGCAGACTACGAGCAGTACTTC. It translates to CASSIELGAADYEQYF.

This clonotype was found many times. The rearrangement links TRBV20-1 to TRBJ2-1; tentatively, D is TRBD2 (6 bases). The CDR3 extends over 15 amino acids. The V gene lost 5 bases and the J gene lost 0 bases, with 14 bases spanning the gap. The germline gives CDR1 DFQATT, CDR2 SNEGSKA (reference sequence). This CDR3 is CSAWGGGSSYNEQFF. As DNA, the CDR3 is TGCAGTGCTTGGGGTGGAGGGAGCTCCTACAATGAGCAGTTCTTC.

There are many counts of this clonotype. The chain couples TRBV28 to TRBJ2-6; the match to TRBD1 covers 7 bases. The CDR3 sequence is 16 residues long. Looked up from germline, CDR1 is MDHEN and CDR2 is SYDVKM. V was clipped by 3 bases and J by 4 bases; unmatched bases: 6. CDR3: CASSLATGPGANVLTF. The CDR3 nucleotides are TGTGCCAGCAGTTTGGCGACAGGGCCAGGGGCCAACGTCCTGACTTTC.

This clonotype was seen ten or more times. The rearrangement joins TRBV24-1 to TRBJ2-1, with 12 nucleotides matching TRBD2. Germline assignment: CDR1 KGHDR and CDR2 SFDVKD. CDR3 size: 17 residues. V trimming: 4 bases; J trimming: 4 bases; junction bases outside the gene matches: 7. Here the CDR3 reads CATSDTRLAGVYNEQFF. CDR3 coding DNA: TGTGCCACCAGTGACACAAGACTAGCGGGGGTTTACAATGAGCAGTTCTTC.

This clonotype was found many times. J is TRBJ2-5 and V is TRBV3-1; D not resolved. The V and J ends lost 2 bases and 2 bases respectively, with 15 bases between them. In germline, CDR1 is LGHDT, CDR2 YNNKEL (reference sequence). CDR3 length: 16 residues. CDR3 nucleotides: TGTGCCAGCAGCCAACATAGTTCACGGGCACAAGAGACCCAGTACTTC. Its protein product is CASSQHSSRAQETQYF.

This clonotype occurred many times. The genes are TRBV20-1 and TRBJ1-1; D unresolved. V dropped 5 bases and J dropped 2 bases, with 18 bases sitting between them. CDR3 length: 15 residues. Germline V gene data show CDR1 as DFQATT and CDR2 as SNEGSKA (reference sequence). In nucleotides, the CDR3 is TGCAGTGCTCTACCCGACGGGGTGGGAAACACTGAAGCTTTCTTT. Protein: CSALPDGVGNTEAFF.

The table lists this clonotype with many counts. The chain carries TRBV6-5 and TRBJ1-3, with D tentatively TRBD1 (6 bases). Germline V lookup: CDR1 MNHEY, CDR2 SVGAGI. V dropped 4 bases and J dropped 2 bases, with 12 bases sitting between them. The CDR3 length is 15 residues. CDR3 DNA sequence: TGTGCCAGCAGTTCCTACAGGGTACCTGGAAACACCATATATTTT. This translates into CASSSYRVPGNTIYF.

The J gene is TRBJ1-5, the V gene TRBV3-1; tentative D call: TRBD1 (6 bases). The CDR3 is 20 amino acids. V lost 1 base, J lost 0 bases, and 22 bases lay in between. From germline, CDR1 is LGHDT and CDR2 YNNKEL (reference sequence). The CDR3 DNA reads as TGTGCCAGCAGCCAAGGGTGGGTCAGGGGCCGCGGATATAGCAATCAGCCCCAGCATTTT. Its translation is CASSQGWVRGRGYSNQPQHF.